This section outlines one T cell receptor beta chain sequence together with its context. As yet, its antigen is unknown. The sample originates from a study of T cell responses to AZD1222 COVID-19 vaccine. Method: immunoSEQ multiplex PCR; TCRdb's copy keeps in-frame clones and lacks some. The top ten clones hold around 5.4% of a sample with 100,000 to 150,000 clones, over 90% of them seen once. Whole-study results and caveats: Increases in Spike-specific TCR breadth and depth were seen after two AZD1222 doses.

V lost 0 bases to trimming and J lost 5 bases; unmatched junction nucleotides: 1. The length of the CDR3 is 14 residues. The germline V gene encodes CDR1 SGHKS and CDR2 YYEKEE (reference sequence). The material sequenced was peripheral blood, taken on day 0 of AZD1222 vaccination. This receptor was identified in an adult in good health. The V and J genes are TRBV5-5 and TRBJ2-2; 7 nucleotides agree with TRBD2. The CDR3 nucleotides are TGTGCCAGCAGCTTGGGGGGGGGAACCGGGGAGCTGTTTTTT. Its protein is CASSLGGGTGELFF.